This T cell receptor (beta chain) was sequenced in a study of cytomegalovirus exposure and HLA in healthy donors. CDR3 size: 14 residues. Per the germline V gene, CDR1 is SGHKS and CDR2 is YYEKEE (reference sequence). The junction had 3 bases not matched to a gene; V was cut back by 4 bases and J by 2 bases. PCR used 60 Vbeta primers and 13 Jbeta primers. The repertoire was sequenced with immunoSEQ multiplex PCR; TCRdb's copy has only in-frame clones and lacks some. The table includes roughly 140,000 clones, about 75% detected once. Sequenced material: PBMCs. The TCR sequence derives from a male donor in good health and CMV-seronegative. This chain joins TRBV5-5 and TRBJ1-5; 7 bases line up with TRBD1. The CDR3 coding sequence is TGTGCCAGCAGCCAGGGGGGAGGCAATCAGCCCCAGCATTTT. It encodes CASSQGGGNQPQHF.